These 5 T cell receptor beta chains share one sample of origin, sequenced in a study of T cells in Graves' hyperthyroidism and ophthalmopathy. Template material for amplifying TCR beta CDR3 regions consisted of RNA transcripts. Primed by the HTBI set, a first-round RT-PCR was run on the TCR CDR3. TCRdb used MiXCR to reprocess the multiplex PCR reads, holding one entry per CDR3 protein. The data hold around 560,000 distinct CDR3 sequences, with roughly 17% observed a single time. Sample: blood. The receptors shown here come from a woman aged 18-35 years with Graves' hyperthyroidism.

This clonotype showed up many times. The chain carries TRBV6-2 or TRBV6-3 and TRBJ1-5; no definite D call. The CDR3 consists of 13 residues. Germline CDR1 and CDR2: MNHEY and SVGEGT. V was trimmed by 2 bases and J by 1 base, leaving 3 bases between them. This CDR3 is CASSYESNQPQHF. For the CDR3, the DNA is TGTGCCAGCAGTTACGAGAGCAATCAGCCCCAGCATTTT.

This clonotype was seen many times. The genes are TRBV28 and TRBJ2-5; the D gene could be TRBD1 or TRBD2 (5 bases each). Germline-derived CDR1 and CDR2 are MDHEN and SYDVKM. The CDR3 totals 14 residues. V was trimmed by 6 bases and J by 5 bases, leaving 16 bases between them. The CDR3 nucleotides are TGTGCCAGCAGCGAGCAAGGGACGGGCGAGACCCAGTACTTC. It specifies CASSEQGTGETQYF. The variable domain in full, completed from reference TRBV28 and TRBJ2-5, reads DVKVTQSSRYLVKRTGEKVFLECVQDMDHENMFWYRQDPGLGLRLIYFSYDVKMKEKGDIPEGYSVSREKKERFSLILESASTNQTSMYLCASSEQGTGETQYFGPGTRLLVL.

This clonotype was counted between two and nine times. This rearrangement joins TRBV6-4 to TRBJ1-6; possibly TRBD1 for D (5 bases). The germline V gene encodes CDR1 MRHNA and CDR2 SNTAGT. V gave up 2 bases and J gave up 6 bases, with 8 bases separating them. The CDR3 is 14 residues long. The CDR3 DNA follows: TGTGCCAGCAGTGACGCAGGGATTAATTCACCCCTCCACTTT. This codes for CASSDAGINSPLHF.

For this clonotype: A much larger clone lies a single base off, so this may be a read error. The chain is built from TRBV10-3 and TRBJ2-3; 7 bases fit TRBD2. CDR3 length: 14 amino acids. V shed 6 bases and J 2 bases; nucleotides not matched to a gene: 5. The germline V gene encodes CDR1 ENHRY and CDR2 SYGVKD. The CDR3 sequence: CAIRRGSNTDTQYF. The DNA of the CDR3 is TGTGCCATCAGGCGGGGGTCAAACACAGATACGCAGTATTTT.

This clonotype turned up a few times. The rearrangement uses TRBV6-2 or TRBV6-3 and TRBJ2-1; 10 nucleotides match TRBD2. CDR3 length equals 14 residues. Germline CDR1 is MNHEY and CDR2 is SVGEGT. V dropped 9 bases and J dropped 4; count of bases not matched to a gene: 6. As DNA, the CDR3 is TGTGCCAGTTTACTAGCGGGGCCATACAATGAGCAGTTCTTC. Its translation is CASLLAGPYNEQFF.